The entry below describes one T cell receptor (beta chain). Its specificity is unknown. The data derive from a study of Tregs in tolerant kidney transplant recipients. This CDR3 contains 12 residues. V shed 1 base and J shed 7 bases, with 6 bases lying between them. Germline CDR1 and CDR2: SGHKS and YYEKEE (reference sequence). Measured with immunoSEQ multiplex PCR; TCRdb has only the in-frame clones, and not every one. In the table there are fewer than 20,000 clones, approximately 60% of which are singletons. Sequencing was carried out using Tregs from blood cultured with allogeneic cells. The J gene is TRBJ1-5, the V gene TRBV5-5; no definite D call. The sequence was obtained from a human donor in good health. CDR3 region: CASSLPVQPQHF. CDR3 sequence (DNA): TGTGCCAGCAGCTTGCCGGTCCAGCCCCAGCATTTT.